A single sample is the source of the 29 T cell receptor beta chains below, sequenced in a study of cytomegalovirus exposure and HLA in healthy donors listed by TCRdb under 2017. Libraries were prepared through the immunoSEQ multiplex PCR assay. For the multiplex PCR, a mixture combining 60 forward primers for TCR Vbeta segments and 13 reverse primers for TCR Jbeta segments was used. This immuneACCESS table, as held by TCRdb, lists in-frame sequences with V and J called but not all clones. Of the missing ones, under half trace to an unresolved V gene in checked studies; the others have no known cause. The sample yields some 140,000 clones; under 85% were counted once. About 3% of the sample is held by the ten biggest clonotypes. Specimen: PBMCs. All receptors derive from a man between 18 and 29 years old in good health and CMV-seronegative.

The chain recombines TRBV6-5 with TRBJ1-2; TRBD1 is a possible D gene (6 bases). V was pared by 2 bases and J by 7 bases, with 11 bases between. CDR3 length equals 13 residues. Germline CDR1 is MNHEY and CDR2 is SVGAGI. The CDR3 sequence: CASSYGGALGYTF. In DNA, the CDR3 is TGTGCCAGCAGTTACGGGGGGGCGCTTGGCTACACCTTC.

J is TRBJ1-5 and V is TRBV9; no clear D gene. This CDR3 region has 15 residues. Germline lookup yields CDR1 SGDLS and CDR2 YYNGEE. V was shortened by 0 bases and J by 0 bases, with 7 bases between the two germline ends. CDR3 DNA sequence: TGTGCCAGCAGCGTAGATGAGGTTAGCAATCAGCCCCAGCATTTT. Encoded protein: CASSVDEVSNQPQHF.

V gene TRBV5-1 combines with J gene TRBJ2-2; perhaps TRBD1 as D (6 bases). The germline CDR1 and CDR2 sequences are SGHRS and YFSETQ. The CDR3 has 16 amino acids. Deletions cut 4 bases from V and 0 bases from J, with 13 bases between. CDR3 nucleotides: TGCGCCAGCAGCCCCCGGACAGCTTCGAACACCGGGGAGCTGTTTTTT. Translating it yields CASSPRTASNTGELFF.

This chain connects TRBV7-6 to TRBJ1-2; 7 positions agree with TRBD1. CDR1 is SGHVS, CDR2 FNYEAQ, per germline. V was pared by 5 bases and J by 1 base, with 1 base of the junction left unmatched. The CDR3 has 13 residues. DNA of the CDR3: TGTGCCAGCAGCCAGGGGGGTAACTATGGCTACACCTTC. Translated, it gives CASSQGGNYGYTF.

The genes are TRBV21-1 and TRBJ2-2; the table gives TRBD2 as D, unverified against the DNA. TRBV21-1 has pseudogene status. The length of the CDR3 is 18 residues. The CDR3 loop reads CASSSRGGYRPNTGELFF. DNA for the CDR3: TGTGCCAGCAGCTCCCGAGGAGGGTACAGGCCCAACACCGGGGAGCTGTTTTTT.

J is TRBJ2-3 and V is TRBV4-1; 9 nucleotides align to TRBD2. Germline V lookup: CDR1 MGHRA, CDR2 YSYEKL. This CDR3 spans 15 amino acids. V trimming: 3 bases; J trimming: 6 bases; junction bases outside the gene matches: 7. The CDR3 is CASSHLSGGGDTQYF. The CDR3 nucleotides read TGCGCCAGCAGCCATCTTAGCGGGGGAGGGGATACGCAGTATTTT.

The chain combines TRBV4-1 with TRBJ2-3, with D possibly being TRBD2 (6 bases). Germline V CDR1 and CDR2: MGHRA, YSYEKL. The CDR3 runs 15 residues. Trimming took off 0 bases at V and 1 base at J, with 8 bases between the two ends. CDR3 nucleotides: TGCGCCAGCAGCCAAGACAGGGAGGGCACAGATACGCAGTATTTT. Translating it yields CASSQDREGTDTQYF.

The sample holds a few counts of this clone. This chain joins TRBV18 and TRBJ2-3, with 9 positions matching TRBD2. V lost 2 bases, J lost 5 bases, and 8 bases stayed unmatched. CDR3 length: 16 amino acids. Looked up from germline, CDR1 is KGHSH and CDR2 is LQKENI. The CDR3 sequence is CASSPAGLASGDTQYF. The CDR3 DNA reads TGTGCCAGCTCACCAGCAGGACTAGCGAGCGGAGATACGCAGTATTTT.

The genes are TRBV6-1 and TRBJ1-1, with a tentative D call TRBD1 (6 bases). The germline V gene has CDR1 MNHNS and CDR2 SASEGT. The CDR3 totals 15 residues. V was trimmed by 5 bases and J by 3 bases, leaving 16 bases between them. The CDR3 nucleotides read TGTGCCAGCAGTCCACGAACGACAGGTCACACTGAAGCTTTCTTT. Translating it yields CASSPRTTGHTEAFF.

The J gene is TRBJ1-4, the V gene TRBV2; D is unresolved. Germline lookup yields CDR1 SNHLY and CDR2 FYNNEI. This CDR3 is built from 16 residues. V lost 0 bases and J 3 bases, leaving 11 bases between the germline ends. The CDR3 region is CASSEAAAVSNEKLFF. CDR3 nucleotides: TGTGCCAGCAGTGAAGCCGCGGCGGTGTCTAATGAAAAACTGTTTTTT.

V is TRBV4-1 and J is TRBJ1-6; 10 bases map to TRBD1. Germline V gives CDR1 MGHRA, CDR2 YSYEKL. This CDR3 has 18 residues. The V gene end was trimmed by 0 bases and the J gene end by 10 bases; junction bases not matched to a gene: 12. The CDR3 bases are TGCGCCAGCAGCCAAGATAACCGGGACAGGGGTCGTCGGTCACCCCTCCACTTT. Its translation is CASSQDNRDRGRRSPLHF.

This rearrangement joins TRBV6-5 to TRBJ1-2; D might be TRBD1 (6 bases). Trimming shortened V by 5 bases and J by 5 bases, and 18 bases separated the two germline ends. CDR1 and CDR2 (germline): MNHEY, SVGAGI. The CDR3 consists of 15 residues. This CDR3 reads CASSPSSGGAYGYTF. The CDR3 DNA sequence: TGTGCCAGCAGTCCCTCCTCGGGGGGCGCATATGGCTACACCTTC.

The rearrangement uses TRBV4-2 and TRBJ2-1; 10 bases fit TRBD2. J was trimmed by 9 bases and V by 2 bases; bases with no gene match: 7. Looked up from germline, CDR1 is LGHNA and CDR2 is YNFKEQ. This CDR3 has 15 residues. The CDR3 nucleotides are TGTGCCAGCAGCCAACGGACTAGCGGCTTGGGTGAGCAGTTCTTC. Protein product: CASSQRTSGLGEQFF.

This clone has only one observation. The chain is built from TRBV9 and TRBJ1-1, with D unclear. Per the germline V gene, CDR1 is SGDLS and CDR2 is YYNGEE. CDR3 length: 12 amino acids. V was pared by 5 bases and J by 8 bases, with 13 bases between. The CDR3 loop reads CASSLVAVEAFF. The CDR3 DNA is TGTGCCAGCAGTCTAGTGGCGGTCGAAGCTTTCTTT.

This chain uses TRBV2 with TRBJ1-5, with TRBD1 identical over 7 bases. The CDR3 totals 17 residues. Trimming removed 2 bases from V and 4 bases from J; junction bases left unmatched: 11. Germline V gene data show CDR1 as SNHLY and CDR2 as FYNNEI. The CDR3: CASSEILVAGGNQPQHF. CDR3 coding DNA: TGTGCCAGCAGTGAAATTTTAGTGGCAGGGGGAAATCAGCCCCAGCATTTT.

This clone was found a few times. The gene calls are TRBV10-3 and TRBJ2-1, with 7 bases that match TRBD2. V trimming: 4 bases; J trimming: 6 bases; junction bases outside the gene matches: 9. Germline V lookup: CDR1 ENHRY, CDR2 SYGVKD. CDR3 length: 15 residues. The CDR3 loop is CAISVGSSGINEQFF. The CDR3 DNA sequence: TGTGCCATCAGTGTCGGGTCTAGCGGTATCAATGAGCAGTTCTTC.

V is TRBV6-1 and J is TRBJ2-3, with 7 bases identical to TRBD2. The junction had 5 bases not matched to a gene; V was cut back by 6 bases and J by 2 bases. This CDR3 comprises 14 residues. Germline V gives CDR1 MNHNS, CDR2 SASEGT. As DNA, the CDR3 is TGTGCCAGCAGCCGCGGGGGATCCACAGATACGCAGTATTTT. Its translation is CASSRGGSTDTQYF.

In this sample, this clone turned up a few times. The rearrangement joins TRBV7-6 to TRBJ1-1; 8 bases fit TRBD1. V trimming: 9 bases; J trimming: 5 bases; junction bases outside the gene matches: 17. In germline, CDR1 is SGHVS, CDR2 FNYEAQ. The length of the CDR3 is 16 residues. The CDR3 here is CASSSGTGVRRTEAFF. The CDR3 DNA reads as TGTGCCAGTAGTTCCGGGACAGGAGTGAGGAGGACTGAAGCTTTCTTT.

This clone was seen a few times. V is TRBV5-1 and J is TRBJ2-7, with D perhaps TRBD2 (5 bases). Germline CDR1 reads SGHRS; CDR2 reads YFSETQ. CDR3 size: 14 residues. Trimming pared 7 bases from V and 6 bases from J, leaving 20 bases between. CDR3 nucleotide sequence: TGCGCCAGCCGTTTTGTCCGGGAAGGAAGCGAGCAGTACTTC. Amino acid sequence: CASRFVREGSEQYF.

Worth noting for this clone: Other DNA sequences in this specimen translate into the identical CDR3. The CDR3 region has the DNA TGTGCCAGCAGCAAGGACAGGCTGTATGGAAACACCATATATTTT. This codes for CASSKDRLYGNTIYF. The chain couples TRBV6-5 to TRBJ1-3; 7 positions agree with TRBD1. The CDR3 spans 15 residues. The junction had 8 bases not matched to a gene; V was cut back by 6 bases and J by 3 bases. The germline gives CDR1 MNHEY, CDR2 SVGAGI.

As regards this clone: At one end, the junction sequence differs from germline, possibly due to a read error. CDR3 in DNA: TGTGCCAGTTCAGTACAAGGAAACAGTCAGTACTTC. This sequence encodes CASSVQGNSQYF. The genes are TRBV19 and TRBJ2-4; D remains ambiguous. Germline CDR1 is LNHDA and CDR2 is SQIVND (reference sequence). The CDR3 runs to 12 residues.

This chain links TRBV18 with TRBJ1-5; 10 positions agree with TRBD1. This CDR3 region has 14 residues. The junction had 3 bases not matched to a gene; V was cut back by 6 bases and J by 4 bases. The germline CDR1 and CDR2 sequences are KGHSH and LQKENI. The CDR3 DNA follows: TGTGCCAGCTCCGGACAGGGGGAAAATCAGCCCCAGCATTTT. Translation: CASSGQGENQPQHF.

The chain combines TRBV11-2 with TRBJ2-3; the D gene is possibly TRBD1 (6 bases). Trimming pared 2 bases from V and 0 bases from J, leaving 18 bases between. This CDR3 is 18 amino acids long. Germline CDR1 reads SGHAT; CDR2 reads FQNNGV. CDR3 loop: CASSLRPGQPVSTDTQYF. The CDR3 nucleotides are TGTGCCAGCAGCTTAAGGCCCGGACAGCCGGTCAGCACAGATACGCAGTATTTT.

The V gene is TRBV30, the J gene TRBJ2-7, with D possibly matching TRBD1 (6 bases). The CDR3 is made up of 13 amino acids. V dropped 5 bases and J dropped 0 bases, with 11 bases sitting between them. The V gene's germline CDR1 is GTSNPN and CDR2 SVGIG (reference sequence). CDR3 loop: CAWVNRDSYEQYF. The CDR3 DNA reads TGTGCCTGGGTTAACAGGGACTCCTACGAGCAGTACTTC.

V gene TRBV4-1 combines with J gene TRBJ1-2; TRBD1 might be the D (5 bases). The germline CDR1 and CDR2 sequences are MGHRA and YSYEKL. This CDR3 has 16 residues. The V end was cut by 1 base, the J end by 0 bases, with 12 bases between. In DNA form, the CDR3 reads TGCGCCAGCAGCCAAGTTGGCGGGGCGGCTAACTATGGCTACACCTTC. Translated: CASSQVGGAANYGYTF.

This clone was seen a handful of times. This chain connects TRBV7-9 to TRBJ2-7; a possible D gene is TRBD2 (7 bases). CDR3 length: 15 residues. Germline-derived CDR1 and CDR2 are SEHNR and FQNEAQ (reference sequence). The V end lost 5 bases, the J end lost 3 bases, and 17 bases lay between the germline ends. The CDR3 spells CASSPTRGGIYEQYV. CDR3 DNA: TGTGCCAGCAGCCCAACGAGGGGGGGCATCTACGAGCAGTACGTC.

The genes are TRBV7-8 and TRBJ1-5; maybe TRBD1 (5 bases). The CDR3 contains 17 residues. Germline-derived CDR1 and CDR2 are SGHVS and FQNEAQ. V was pared by 1 base and J by 1 base, with 14 bases between. The CDR3 DNA reads TGTGCCAGCAGCTTAGATACTCAGGGCGTCAGCAATCAGCCCCAGCATTTT. It yields the protein CASSLDTQGVSNQPQHF.

The chain couples TRBV28 to TRBJ1-2; D may be TRBD1 (6 bases). The CDR3 is 13 amino acids. The V end was cut by 6 bases, the J end by 4 bases, with 12 bases between. CDR1 is MDHEN, CDR2 SYDVKM, per germline. The DNA for the CDR3 is TGTGCCAGCAGCCCCCAGGGGCCCTATGGCTACACCTTC. Protein: CASSPQGPYGYTF.

The chain couples TRBV29-1 to TRBJ1-1; possibly TRBD1 for D (6 bases). The CDR3 extends over 14 amino acids. V lost 0 bases to trimming and J lost 4 bases, with 12 bases between them. Germline CDR1 and CDR2: SQVTM and ANQGSEA. DNA of the CDR3: TGCAGCGTTGAAGATCTTGTCAGGGGCACTGAAGCTTTCTTT. It translates to CSVEDLVRGTEAFF.